Listed below are T cell receptor beta chains from one sample, sequenced in a study of blood T cell repertoires in COVID-19. Repertoires were generated with immunoSEQ multiplex PCR, while TCRdb's copy carries only in-frame clones and drops some. The sample yields roughly 100,000 clones, around 79% seen once. The sequencing input was peripheral blood. The source of these receptors is a woman of 80 years or more with active or convalescent COVID-19. The CDR3 runs from the conserved cysteine through the conserved F or W. The D gene is left open where the match is weak. For some rows the clone size is stated as once, few or many, or as a class when expanded; others skip it.

d_call	clone_size	v_call	j_call	cdr3_aa	cdr3_nt
TRBD2	NA	TRBV29-1	TRBJ2-3	CSVVYSGRSGDTQYF	TGCAGCGTTGTTTATAGCGGGAGGTCGGGGGATACGCAGTATTTT
NA	NA	TRBV6-5	TRBJ1-6	CASSENSPLHF	TGTGCCAGCAGCGAGAATTCACCCCTCCACTTT
TRBD2	NA	TRBV5-1	TRBJ2-5	CASSLGGTSGQETQYF	TGCGCCAGCAGCTTGGGGGGGACTAGCGGGCAAGAGACCCAGTACTTC
NA	few	TRBV6-5	TRBJ1-1	CATQRRGEAFF	TGTGCCACCCAACGGAGGGGCGAAGCTTTCTTT
TRBD2	NA	TRBV5-1	TRBJ2-2	CASSLAAQPGGTGELFF	TGTGCCAGCAGCTTGGCGGCGCAACCGGGGGGCACCGGGGAGCTGTTTTTT
TRBD2	NA	TRBV7-8	TRBJ2-3	CASSVERLAASTDTQYF	TGTGCCAGCAGCGTGGAAAGACTAGCGGCAAGCACAGATACGCAGTATTTT
NA	NA	TRBV28	TRBJ2-3	CASSLEGAHTQYF	TGTGCCAGCAGCTTGGAGGGGGCGCATACGCAGTATTTT
TRBD1	NA	TRBV24-1	TRBJ2-7	CATGTGDTYEQYF	TGTGCCACAGGGACAGGGGATACCTACGAGCAGTACTTC
TRBD1	NA	TRBV2	TRBJ2-2	CASSQQGGTGELFF	TGTGCCAGCAGTCAACAGGGGGGCACCGGGGAGCTGTTTTTT
NA	NA	TRBV19	TRBJ1-2	CASSIETVARGNGYTF	TGTGCCAGTAGTATAGAAACAGTCGCCCGGGGGAATGGCTACACCTTC
NA	NA	TRBV18	TRBJ2-2	CASSPRQGGTGELFF	TGTGCCAGCTCACCGCGTCAGGGGGGCACCGGGGAGCTGTTTTTT
NA	NA	TRBV27	TRBJ2-7	CASRETVAYEQYF	TGTGCCAGCAGAGAAACAGTAGCCTACGAGCAGTACTTC
TRBD2	NA	TRBV19	TRBJ2-1	CASRGPSGSSYNEQFF	TGTGCCAGTAGGGGACCTAGCGGGAGTTCCTACAATGAGCAGTTCTTC
NA	NA	TRBV5-8	TRBJ1-4	CASSLSGTSNEKLFF	TGTGCCAGCAGCTTGTCTGGCACAAGTAATGAAAAACTGTTTTTT
TRBD1	once	TRBV6-5	TRBJ2-1	CASSSPGQFNIEQFF	TGTGCCAGCAGCTCACCGGGACAGTTTAATATTGAGCAGTTCTTC
NA	NA	TRBV27	TRBJ2-2	CASSLFGGQTTGELFF	TGTGCCAGCAGTTTATTCGGGGGGCAAACTACCGGGGAGCTGTTTTTT
TRBD2	NA	TRBV14	TRBJ2-7	CASSLLGGRDYEQYF	TGTGCCAGCAGCCTCTTGGGGGGGAGAGACTACGAGCAGTACTTC
NA	NA	TRBV28	TRBJ2-7	CASSTPSGQLYEQYF	TGTGCCAGCAGTACCCCCTCTGGACAGTTATACGAGCAGTACTTC
NA	NA	TRBV23-1	TRBJ1-6	CASSHPLGGHF	TGCGCCAGCAGTCACCCCCTCGGGGGGCACTTT
NA	NA	TRBV10-3	TRBJ1-3	CAISESEGAGNTIYF	TGTGCCATCAGTGAGTCAGAGGGTGCTGGAAACACCATATATTTT
NA	NA	TRBV5-1	TRBJ2-6	CASSLGAGAASGANVLTF	TGCGCCAGCAGCTTGGGGGCAGGGGCGGCCTCTGGGGCCAACGTCCTGACTTTC
TRBD1	few	TRBV12-5	TRBJ2-4	CASGLGDRGRWDIQYF	TGTGCTAGTGGTTTAGGGGACAGGGGTCGATGGGACATTCAGTACTTC
TRBD2	few	TRBV5-4	TRBJ2-2	CASSPGLAGGPGTGELFF	TGTGCCAGCAGCCCGGGACTAGCGGGAGGGCCGGGCACCGGGGAGCTGTTTTTT
TRBD1	NA	TRBV19	TRBJ2-1	CASSIGTGFYNEQFF	TGTGCCAGTAGTATCGGGACAGGGTTCTACAATGAGCAGTTCTTC
NA	NA	TRBV5-6	TRBJ1-4	CASSLGGGTFNEKLFF	TGTGCCAGCAGCTTGGGCGGGGGGACATTTAATGAAAAACTGTTTTTT
NA	NA	TRBV24-1	TRBJ1-5	CATSDYGDQPQHF	TGTGCCACCAGTGATTACGGTGATCAGCCCCAGCATTTT
NA	once	TRBV18	TRBJ1-4	CASSPPGRAEKLFF	TGTGCCAGCTCACCACCGGGCAGGGCGGAAAAACTGTTTTTT
TRBD1	NA	TRBV2	TRBJ1-3	CASNRQGHSGNTIYF	TGTGCCAGCAACCGACAGGGACACTCTGGAAACACCATATATTTT
TRBD1	NA	TRBV5-1	TRBJ1-4	CASSPGTANEKLFF	TGTGCCAGCAGCCCCGGGACAGCTAATGAAAAACTGTTTTTT
TRBD1	once	TRBV9	TRBJ2-7	CASSVPGQGFYEQYF	TGTGCCAGCAGCGTGCCGGGACAGGGATTCTACGAGCAGTACTTC
NA	NA	TRBV7-9	TRBJ2-3	CASSLGSSALSQYF	TGTGCCAGCAGCTTAGGGTCTAGCGCCTTGTCGCAGTATTTT
NA	few	TRBV5-1	TRBJ2-1	CASSEGALNEQFF	TGCGCCAGCAGCGAGGGAGCACTAAATGAGCAGTTCTTC
TRBD1	NA	TRBV6-1	TRBJ2-3	CASSEADRGHLF	TGTGCCAGCAGTGAAGCCGACAGGGGGCACCTATTT
NA	NA	TRBV6-5	TRBJ1-2	CASSYQINYGYTF	TGTGCCAGCAGTTATCAGATTAACTATGGCTACACCTTC
NA	NA	TRBV18	TRBJ1-2	CASSPGFRGDYGYTF	TGTGCCAGCTCACCAGGGTTTCGCGGGGACTATGGCTACACCTTC
NA	NA	TRBV11-3	TRBJ2-3	CASSLHQDTQYF	TGTGCCAGCAGCTTACACCAGGATACGCAGTATTTT